The 27 T cell receptor beta chains listed next were all sequenced from one sample in a study of cytomegalovirus exposure and HLA in healthy donors. The PCR contained 60 Vbeta and 13 Jbeta primers. Profiling relied on immunoSEQ multiplex PCR, and the TCRdb table lists in-frame clones only, not all of them. The repertoire includes about 90,000 clones, about four fifths of them detected once, and roughly 2.2% sits in the top ten. The source material was PBMCs. These receptors originate from a young man in good health and CMV-seronegative.

The gene calls are TRBV5-1 and TRBJ2-1; D uncertain. Trimming cost V 7 bases and J 0 bases, with 17 bases left between them. The CDR3 has 16 residues. Germline CDR1 SGHRS, CDR2 YFSETQ. The CDR3 protein is CASAPGGRSSYNEQFF. In DNA, the CDR3 is TGCGCCAGCGCCCCCGGCGGTAGAAGCTCCTACAATGAGCAGTTCTTC.

The chain has TRBV4-1 and TRBJ2-2; possible D gene TRBD2, 6 bases. V was cut by 1 base and J by 3 bases, with 9 bases left in between. Germline CDR1 reads MGHRA; CDR2 reads YSYEKL. The CDR3 consists of 15 residues. This chain's CDR3 is CASSQVWGDTGELFF. The CDR3 DNA sequence: TGCGCCAGCAGCCAAGTCTGGGGGGACACCGGGGAGCTGTTTTTT.

The rearrangement uses TRBV30 and TRBJ1-2; D ambiguous. V lost 2 bases to trimming and J lost 6 bases, with 16 bases between them. The length of the CDR3 is 14 residues. Germline CDR1 and CDR2: GTSNPN and SVGIG (reference sequence). CDR3 bases: TGTGCCTGGAGTAAAGGACTATTACTGGATGGCTACACCTTC. Amino acid sequence: CAWSKGLLLDGYTF.

CDR3 sequence (DNA): TGCAGCGTTGTGAGGGTAGCGGGAAGCACCGGGGAGCTGTTTTTT. It yields the protein CSVVRVAGSTGELFF. J is TRBJ2-2 and V is TRBV29-1; 8 bases match TRBD2. Looked up from germline, CDR1 is SQVTM and CDR2 is ANQGSEA. The J segment lost 4 bases and the V segment lost 4 bases, leaving 8 bases of the junction unmatched. The CDR3 contains 15 residues.

The chain recombines TRBV19 with TRBJ1-2, with D possibly being TRBD1 (6 bases). The CDR3 consists of 14 residues. Germline CDR1 and CDR2: LNHDA and SQIVND (reference sequence). Trimming shortened V by 6 bases and J by 4 bases, and 15 bases separated the two germline ends. The CDR3 here is CASSPGQVPYGYTF. CDR3 nucleotides: TGTGCCAGTAGCCCGGGACAAGTACCCTATGGCTACACCTTC.

This chain connects TRBV5-1 to TRBJ2-3; 10 bases line up with TRBD2. With V trimmed by 4 bases and J by 3 bases, 2 bases remained unmatched. This CDR3 has 14 residues. Germline V lookup: CDR1 SGHRS, CDR2 YFSETQ. The CDR3 bases are TGCGCCAGCAGCAGGGGACTAGCGACAGATACGCAGTATTTT. This sequence encodes CASSRGLATDTQYF.

Only a few counts were recorded for this clone. This sequence joins TRBV2 and TRBJ2-6; the D gene is possibly TRBD1 (6 bases). CDR1 is SNHLY and CDR2 is FYNNEI in the germline V gene. The CDR3 runs 15 residues. Trimming cost V 6 bases and J 2 bases, with 11 bases left between them. The CDR3 region has the DNA TGTGCCAGCAGCGCTACAGGGACTGGGGCCAACGTCCTGACTTTC. Protein sequence: CASSATGTGANVLTF.

V gene TRBV10-1 combines with J gene TRBJ1-1; the D is unclear. V dropped 6 bases and J dropped 4 bases, with 12 bases sitting between them. Germline CDR1 and CDR2: WNHNN and SYGVQD (reference sequence). The CDR3 is 13 residues long. The CDR3, as DNA: TGCGCCAGCAGGGTAGCCCCTGCCACTGAAGCTTTCTTT. Its translation is CASRVAPATEAFF.

The V and J genes are TRBV6-5 and TRBJ2-7, with 9 positions matching TRBD2. This CDR3 has 14 amino acids. CDR1 and CDR2 from the germline V gene are MNHEY and SVGAGI. The ends lost 5 bases at V and 6 bases at J; junction bases unmatched: 8. The CDR3 here is CASSRGLASAEQYF. CDR3 DNA sequence: TGTGCCAGCAGTCGGGGACTAGCATCGGCCGAGCAGTACTTC.

The J gene is TRBJ2-1, the V gene TRBV4-1; 8 bases match TRBD2. The length of the CDR3 is 14 residues. Losses at the gene ends were 4 bases for V and 5 bases for J; bases not matched to a gene: 4. Germline V gene lookup returns CDR1 MGHRA and CDR2 YSYEKL. The CDR3 sequence is CASSRKLADNEQFF. The CDR3 DNA follows: TGCGCCAGCAGCCGGAAACTAGCGGACAATGAGCAGTTCTTC.

V is TRBV30 and J is TRBJ1-1; D is perhaps TRBD1 (6 bases). CDR3 length equals 14 residues. Germline CDR1 GTSNPN, CDR2 SVGIG (reference sequence). The germline V and J ends were trimmed by 6 bases and 6 bases, with 20 bases remaining between them. The DNA for the CDR3 is TGTGCCTGCGAGGGATGGGGACAAAGTGCTGAAGCTTTCTTT. As protein: CACEGWGQSAEAFF.

V gene TRBV25-1 combines with J gene TRBJ2-1; the D is unclear. CDR1 and CDR2 (germline): MGHDK, SYGVNS. V was trimmed by 0 bases and J by 8 bases, leaving 11 bases between them. The CDR3 totals 14 residues. CDR3 DNA: TGTGCCAGCAGTGAATACAGCGTGCTGCATGAGCAGTTCTTC. It yields the protein CASSEYSVLHEQFF.

This clone occurred many times. The V gene is TRBV7-2, the J gene TRBJ2-6; perhaps TRBD2 as D (6 bases). The germline V gene has CDR1 SGHTA and CDR2 FQGNSA. V lost 11 bases and J lost 4, with 12 bases in between. The CDR3 is 13 amino acids. The CDR3 sequence is CAVGGLGANVLTF. The CDR3, as DNA: TGTGCCGTCGGGGGTTTAGGGGCCAACGTCCTGACTTTC.

This chain joins TRBV7-9 and TRBJ2-7; no reliable D call. The CDR3 runs to 12 residues. Germline lookup yields CDR1 SEHNR and CDR2 FQNEAQ (reference sequence). V was trimmed by 5 bases and J by 5 bases, leaving 10 bases between them. The CDR3: CASSLEANEQYF. Written as DNA, the CDR3 is TGTGCCAGCAGCCTCGAGGCTAACGAGCAGTACTTC.

The chain joins TRBV18 to TRBJ1-4, with TRBD1 identical over 9 bases. With V trimmed by 5 bases and J by 11 bases, 12 bases remained unmatched. Germline CDR1 and CDR2: KGHSH and LQKENI. The CDR3 has 15 residues. The CDR3 DNA reads as TGTGCCAGCTCATCCGGGACAGGGACCCTTAGGAAACTGTTTTTT. Its translation is CASSSGTGTLRKLFF.

V gene TRBV6-6 combines with J gene TRBJ2-3; D is ambiguous. This CDR3 spans 10 amino acids. Germline V lookup: CDR1 MNHNY, CDR2 SVGAGI (reference sequence). The V end lost 11 bases, the J end lost 5 bases, and 8 bases lay between the germline ends. The CDR3 spells CAVEEDTQYF. The CDR3, as DNA: TGTGCCGTAGAGGAAGATACGCAGTATTTT.

The V and J genes are TRBV12-5 and TRBJ2-5, with D uncertain. In germline, CDR1 is LGHNT, CDR2 FRNRAP. CDR3 size: 13 residues. The germline V and J ends were trimmed by 0 bases and 3 bases, with 5 bases remaining between them. CDR3 in DNA: TGTGCTAGTGGTTTGGTAACAGAAGAGACCCAGTACTTC. It specifies CASGLVTEETQYF.

This chain joins TRBV5-6 and TRBJ1-1; weak D call: TRBD1 (5 bases). The germline gives CDR1 SGHDT, CDR2 YYEEEE. The length of the CDR3 is 17 residues. Trimming took 0 bases from V and 0 from J, leaving 15 bases between them. CDR3 sequence: CASSLEFGAGMNTEAFF. In DNA form, the CDR3 reads TGTGCCAGCAGCTTGGAATTTGGGGCAGGGATGAACACTGAAGCTTTCTTT.

The V gene is TRBV11-3, the J gene TRBJ2-1; D is uncertain. Looked up from germline, CDR1 is SGHNT and CDR2 is YENEEA. V was clipped by 2 bases and J by 2 bases, with 13 bases between them. This CDR3 contains 16 residues. CDR3 sequence: CASSLFGADPYNEQFF. DNA of the CDR3: TGTGCCAGCAGCTTATTTGGCGCGGATCCCTACAATGAGCAGTTCTTC.

The gene calls are TRBV7-9 and TRBJ2-5; TRBD1 matches 11 bases. Germline assignment: CDR1 SEHNR and CDR2 FQNEAQ (reference sequence). With 4 bases clipped from V and 5 bases from J, the junction kept 3 bases outside the gene matches. This CDR3 spans 14 amino acids. The CDR3: CASSSGTGGETQYF. CDR3 nucleotides: TGTGCCAGCAGCTCCGGGACAGGGGGGGAGACCCAGTACTTC.

CDR3 in amino acids: CAWSVRVEAFF. CDR3 DNA: TGTGCCTGGAGTGTTCGGGTTGAAGCTTTCTTT. This chain uses TRBV30 with TRBJ1-1; no reliable D call. This CDR3 has 11 amino acids. Germline loops: CDR1 GTSNPN, CDR2 SVGIG (reference sequence). Trimming left V 0 bases short and J 7 bases short, with 6 bases between.

J is TRBJ2-1 and V is TRBV9; possibly TRBD2 for D (5 bases). Trimming removed 1 base from V and 9 bases from J, with 11 bases in between. Germline CDR1 SGDLS, CDR2 YYNGEE. The CDR3 has 13 amino acids. The CDR3 loop is CASSVILGSEQFF. CDR3 nucleotide sequence: TGTGCCAGCAGCGTAATCCTGGGGAGTGAGCAGTTCTTC.

The V gene is TRBV5-6, the J gene TRBJ2-7; TRBD2 matches at 8 bases. The CDR3 extends over 15 amino acids. With 0 bases clipped from V and 4 bases from J, the junction kept 6 bases outside the gene matches. Looked up from germline, CDR1 is SGHDT and CDR2 is YYEEEE. This CDR3 reads CASSLVREGGYEQYF. As DNA, the CDR3 is TGTGCCAGCAGCTTGGTCCGGGAGGGCGGATACGAGCAGTACTTC.

This sequence joins TRBV4-1 and TRBJ2-1; 14 bases are a match to TRBD2. The CDR3 has 15 residues. Germline values: CDR1 MGHRA, CDR2 YSYEKL. V was pared by 5 bases and J by 8 bases, with 5 bases of the junction left unmatched. CDR3 DNA sequence: TGCGCCAGCAGCGTGGGACTAGCGGGAGTCGATGAGCAGTTCTTC. It encodes CASSVGLAGVDEQFF.

This sequence joins TRBV5-6 and TRBJ2-3, with TRBD2 matching over 13 bases. The CDR3 consists of 16 residues. Trimming took 2 bases from V and 1 from J; bases not matched to a gene: 1. CDR1 is SGHDT, CDR2 YYEEEE, per germline. CDR3 region: CASSFGLAGGTDTQYF. The CDR3, as DNA: TGTGCCAGCAGCTTCGGACTAGCGGGAGGCACAGATACGCAGTATTTT.

This sequence joins TRBV29-1 and TRBJ1-3, with D possibly being TRBD1 (5 bases). This CDR3 is 13 amino acids long. Germline-derived CDR1 and CDR2 are SQVTM and ANQGSEA. Trimming pared 7 bases from V and 2 bases from J, leaving 12 bases between. CDR3 coding DNA: TGCAGCGCACTACGGGGGACTGGAAACACCATATATTTT. Translating gives CSALRGTGNTIYF. Filled out from reference TRBV29-1 and TRBJ1-3, the complete variable domain reads SAVISQKPSRDICQRGTSLTIQCQVDSQVTMMFWYRQQPGQSLTLIATANQGSEATYESGFVIDKFPISRPNLTFSTLTVSNMSPEDSSIYLCSALRGTGNTIYFGEGSWLTVV.

The chain couples TRBV30 to TRBJ1-5; D ambiguous. Germline V CDR1 and CDR2: GTSNPN, SVGIG (reference sequence). V lost 4 bases, J lost 0 bases, and 7 bases lay in between. This CDR3 has 13 amino acids. The CDR3 protein is CAWTSNSNQPQHF. Here the CDR3 DNA reads TGTGCCTGGACTTCTAATAGCAATCAGCCCCAGCATTTT.